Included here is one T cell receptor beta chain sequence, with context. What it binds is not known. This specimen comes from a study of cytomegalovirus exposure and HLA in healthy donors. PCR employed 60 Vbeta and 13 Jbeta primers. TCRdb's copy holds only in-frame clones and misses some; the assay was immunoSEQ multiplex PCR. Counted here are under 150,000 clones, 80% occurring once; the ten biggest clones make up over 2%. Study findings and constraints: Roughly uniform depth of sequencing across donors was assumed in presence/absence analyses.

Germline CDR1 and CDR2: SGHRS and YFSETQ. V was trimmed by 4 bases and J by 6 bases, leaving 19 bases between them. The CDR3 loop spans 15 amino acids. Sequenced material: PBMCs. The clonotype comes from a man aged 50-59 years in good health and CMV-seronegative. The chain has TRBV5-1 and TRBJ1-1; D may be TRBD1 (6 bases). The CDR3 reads CASSAGGGRNSEAFF. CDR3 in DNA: TGCGCCAGCAGCGCAGGCGGGGGGCGGAATTCTGAAGCTTTCTTT.